Shown below are 2 T cell receptor beta chains from a single sample sequenced in a study of OX40 agonist ivuxolimab in advanced cancers. Measured with immunoSEQ multiplex PCR; TCRdb has only the in-frame clones, and not every one. This table holds 70,000 to 80,000 clones, 75% to 95% found once. Sequenced material: CD4+ or CD8+ T cells sorted from blood, taken in a trial of the OX40 agonist ivuxolimab. These receptors all come from an adult with an advanced solid tumor such as melanoma, head and neck, liver or kidney cancer.

J is TRBJ2-7 and V is TRBV7-8; 11 bases match TRBD2. This CDR3 has 16 residues. Losses at the gene ends were 0 bases for V and 3 bases for J; bases not matched to a gene: 4. CDR1 and CDR2 from the germline V gene are SGHVS and FQNEAQ. The CDR3 region is CASSLALGTSGYEQYF. In DNA form, the CDR3 reads TGTGCCAGCAGCTTAGCCCTGGGGACTAGCGGCTACGAGCAGTACTTC.

The chain links TRBV4-1 to TRBJ1-1, with D maybe TRBD1 (5 bases). This CDR3 contains 14 residues. Per germline, CDR1 MGHRA and CDR2 YSYEKL. V was shortened by 2 bases and J by 4 bases, with 11 bases between the two germline ends. CDR3 in amino acids: CASSQFGGSTEAFF. DNA of the CDR3: TGCGCCAGCAGCCAATTTGGGGGTAGCACTGAAGCTTTCTTT.